A single sample is the source of the 21 T cell receptor beta chains below, sequenced in a study of blood T cells in healthy people across ages. A second PCR, run for roughly 7 to 12 cycles, used a sample-barcoded 5' primer plus a J-beta primer mix. MiXCR, applied by TCRdb to the 5' RACE reads, yields one record per CDR3 protein. The sample records 780,000 or so distinct CDR3 sequences, 25% being singletons. The sample was also reused in another study, on T cells of mothers and their children.

Sequenced input: blood. These receptors originate from a boy aged 5-17 years in good health.

This sequence joins TRBV6-4 and TRBJ1-1; TRBD1 might be the D (6 bases). The CDR3 has 13 amino acids. CDR1 MRHNA and CDR2 SNTAGT come from the germline V gene. V lost 6 bases and J 6 bases, leaving 14 bases between the germline ends. This CDR3 reads CASSAGEFAEAFF. The DNA of the CDR3 is TGTGCCAGCAGCGCAGGGGAGTTCGCTGAAGCTTTCTTT.

The rearrangement links TRBV29-1 to TRBJ1-5; a possible D gene is TRBD1 (5 bases). The CDR3 runs to 14 residues. Trimming pared 4 bases from V and 3 bases from J, leaving 13 bases between. Germline-derived CDR1 and CDR2 are SQVTM and ANQGSEA. This CDR3 reads CSVGLEGHNQPQHF. DNA for the CDR3: TGCAGCGTTGGACTGGAGGGGCACAATCAGCCCCAGCATTTT.

The genes are TRBV29-1 and TRBJ2-2; D might be TRBD2 (6 bases). V was cut by 5 bases and J by 3 bases, with 13 bases left in between. This CDR3 contains 14 residues. From germline, CDR1 is SQVTM and CDR2 ANQGSEA. This CDR3 is CSVFTGGHTGELFF. CDR3 bases: TGCAGCGTTTTCACCGGGGGACACACCGGGGAGCTGTTTTTT.

CDR3 region: CASSRIGTGGFYEQYF. The DNA of the CDR3 is TGCGCCAGCAGCCGCATCGGGACAGGGGGTTTCTACGAGCAGTACTTC. The gene calls are TRBV4-1 and TRBJ2-7, with 11 bases lining up with TRBD1. The germline V gene encodes CDR1 MGHRA and CDR2 YSYEKL. Trimming at V came to 4 bases and at J to 3 bases, leaving 8 bases not matched to a gene. The CDR3 runs to 16 residues.

The chain recombines TRBV2 with TRBJ2-5; 8 bases are shared with TRBD2. CDR1 and CDR2 from the germline V gene are SNHLY and FYNNEI. Trimming cost V 8 bases and J 1 base; bases outside gene matches: 6. This CDR3 region has 14 residues. CDR3 DNA sequence: TGTGCCAGCGTGCGGGAGGCGGGCCAAGAGACCCAGTACTTC. This gives the protein CASVREAGQETQYF.

The chain is built from TRBV15 and TRBJ1-6, with 8 bases fitting TRBD1. The CDR3 extends over 15 amino acids. The germline V gene has CDR1 LNHNV and CDR2 YYDKDF (reference sequence). Trimming at V came to 6 bases and at J to 5 bases, leaving 6 bases not matched to a gene. CDR3 bases: TGTGCCACCAGACCTAGACAGGGGCATAATTCACCCCTCCACTTT. Translating gives CATRPRQGHNSPLHF. Full variable domain (missing parts from reference TRBV15 and TRBJ1-6): DAMVIQNPRYQVTQFGKPVTLSCSQTLNHNVMYWYQQKSSQAPKLLFHYYDKDFNNEADTPDNFQSRRPNTSFCFLDIRSPGLGDTAMYLCATRPRQGHNSPLHFGNGTRLTVT.

On this clonotype itself: The junction shows a germline mismatch at one end, possibly a read error. The chain uses TRBV12-3 or TRBV12-4 and TRBJ2-3, with D perhaps matching TRBD2 (5 bases). The CDR3 length is 13 residues. The CDR3 spells CASREGGGDAQYF. CDR3 sequence (DNA): TGTGCCAGCAGAGAAGGCGGAGGAGATGCGCAGTATTTT.

This clonotype was seen a few times. The genes are TRBV2 and TRBJ2-7; D not certain. Germline loops: CDR1 SNHLY, CDR2 FYNNEI. V lost 6 bases to trimming and J lost 1 base, with 10 bases between them. The CDR3 length is 13 residues. CDR3 coding DNA: TGTGCCAGCAGCCCGACATATTCCTACGAGCAGTACTTC. It codes for CASSPTYSYEQYF.

V and J are TRBV7-6 and TRBJ2-5; D may correspond to TRBD1 or TRBD2 (6 bases each). There are 15 residues in the CDR3. CDR1 and CDR2 (germline): SGHVS, FNYEAQ. Between the trimmed V and J ends, which lost 1 base and 7 bases, there was a span of 16 bases. For the CDR3, the DNA is TGTGCCAGCAGCTTAGTGGAGACAAAGGGGGGGACCCAGTACTTC. This translates into CASSLVETKGGTQYF.

The chain carries TRBV28 and TRBJ2-1, with a tentative D call TRBD2 (6 bases). Per the germline V gene, CDR1 is MDHEN and CDR2 is SYDVKM. The V end was cut by 5 bases, the J end by 3 bases, with 11 bases between. The CDR3 has 14 amino acids. The CDR3 DNA sequence: TGTGCCAGCAGTGTAAGCGGGCACTACAATGAGCAGTTCTTC. Encoded protein: CASSVSGHYNEQFF.

This clonotype was counted between two and nine times. V is TRBV29-1 and J is TRBJ2-1; 11 bases line up with TRBD2. The CDR3 covers 14 residues. The junction had 4 bases not matched to a gene; V was cut back by 6 bases and J by 3 bases. CDR1 and CDR2 from the germline V gene are SQVTM and ANQGSEA. CDR3 protein: CSVLGTSGYNEQFF. The CDR3 DNA reads TGCAGCGTCCTCGGGACTAGCGGCTACAATGAGCAGTTCTTC.

Ten or more counts support this clonotype. CDR3 residues: CASSLSDPAQETQYF. CDR3 DNA: TGTGCCAGCAGCTTATCTGACCCAGCCCAAGAGACCCAGTACTTC. The V gene is TRBV7-9, the J gene TRBJ2-5; no reliable D call. The CDR3 has 15 residues. Deletions cut 2 bases from V and 1 base from J, with 11 bases between. Germline-derived CDR1 and CDR2 are SEHNR and FQNEAQ (reference sequence).

This clonotype was seen a few times. V gene TRBV11-1 combines with J gene TRBJ2-6; D unclear. CDR1 and CDR2 from the germline V gene are SGHAT and FQDESV (reference sequence). The CDR3 covers 21 residues. The ends were cut back, 5 bases at V and 0 bases at J, with 26 bases in the middle. The CDR3 DNA sequence: TGTGCCAGCAGCCTCCTTGACAAAAGTGAGGACGAAAGCTCTGGGGCCAACGTCCTGACTTTC. Translation: CASSLLDKSEDESSGANVLTF.

The J gene is TRBJ2-2, the V gene TRBV29-1; D might be TRBD2 (5 bases). Germline CDR1 and CDR2: SQVTM and ANQGSEA. V was cut by 1 base and J by 0 bases, with 6 bases left in between. The CDR3 runs to 14 residues. The CDR3: CSVEAGTNTGELFF. CDR3 coding DNA: TGCAGCGTTGAAGCCGGGACGAACACCGGGGAGCTGTTTTTT.

The J gene is TRBJ2-1, the V gene TRBV20-1; 11 bases fit TRBD1. Germline CDR1 reads DFQATT; CDR2 reads SNEGSKA (reference sequence). The CDR3 totals 15 residues. V lost 6 bases to trimming and J lost 8 bases; unmatched junction nucleotides: 12. The CDR3 DNA follows: TGCAGTGCGAGGGGGGACAGGGGGTCGAGCGATGAGCAGTTCTTC. It yields the protein CSARGDRGSSDEQFF.

This clonotype was seen only a few times. The V gene is TRBV4-2, the J gene TRBJ2-5; D may match TRBD1 or TRBD2 (6 bases each). The V end lost 0 bases, the J end lost 5 bases, and 16 bases lay between the germline ends. Germline values: CDR1 LGHNA, CDR2 YNFKEQ. This CDR3 is built from 16 residues. The CDR3, as DNA: TGTGCCAGCAGCCAAGAGGGGGGCTCGGGTCGCGAGACCCAGTACTTC. Translating it yields CASSQEGGSGRETQYF.

This clonotype was seen more than once but under ten times. The chain has TRBV4-3 and TRBJ1-6; 9 bases align to TRBD1. The germline gives CDR1 LGHNA, CDR2 YSLEER. The CDR3 consists of 15 residues. Trimming cost V 0 bases and J 10 bases; bases outside gene matches: 4. CDR3 DNA: TGCGCCAGCAGCCAAGACGGGACAGGGAGATCACCCCTCCACTTT. This translates into CASSQDGTGRSPLHF.

This clonotype was observed a few times. The rearrangement joins TRBV4-2 to TRBJ2-6; D unclear. This CDR3 comprises 18 residues. From germline, CDR1 is LGHNA and CDR2 YNFKEQ. The V end was cut by 0 bases, the J end by 0 bases, with 12 bases between. CDR3 DNA: TGTGCCAGCAGCCAAGAGGGCAGGAAAACCTCTGGGGCCAACGTCCTGACTTTC. This encodes CASSQEGRKTSGANVLTF.

The CDR3: CAISETRTGASSGNTIYF. CDR3 bases: TGTGCCATCAGTGAGACGAGGACAGGGGCGAGCTCTGGAAACACCATATATTTT. The chain couples TRBV10-3 to TRBJ1-3, with TRBD1 matching over 9 bases. The CDR3 loop spans 18 amino acids. V lost 2 bases to trimming and J lost 0 bases; unmatched junction nucleotides: 8. Germline CDR1 is ENHRY and CDR2 is SYGVKD.

The chain uses TRBV28 and TRBJ1-1; D may be TRBD1 (5 bases). Germline V gene sequence: CDR1 MDHEN, CDR2 SYDVKM. The CDR3 runs 14 residues. The ends were cut back, 5 bases at V and 11 bases at J, with 21 bases in the middle. The CDR3 sequence: CASSPTGGMGRAFF. The CDR3 DNA reads as TGTGCCAGCAGTCCAACTGGGGGTATGGGTCGCGCTTTCTTT.

A few counts support this clonotype. The J gene is TRBJ2-5, the V gene TRBV7-9; D remains unclear. The CDR3 runs 11 residues. Between the trimmed V and J ends, which lost 9 bases and 5 bases, there was a span of 10 bases. Germline values: CDR1 SEHNR, CDR2 FQNEAQ (reference sequence). The CDR3 spells CASQPLETQYF. The CDR3, as DNA: TGTGCCAGTCAGCCCCTGGAGACCCAGTACTTC.